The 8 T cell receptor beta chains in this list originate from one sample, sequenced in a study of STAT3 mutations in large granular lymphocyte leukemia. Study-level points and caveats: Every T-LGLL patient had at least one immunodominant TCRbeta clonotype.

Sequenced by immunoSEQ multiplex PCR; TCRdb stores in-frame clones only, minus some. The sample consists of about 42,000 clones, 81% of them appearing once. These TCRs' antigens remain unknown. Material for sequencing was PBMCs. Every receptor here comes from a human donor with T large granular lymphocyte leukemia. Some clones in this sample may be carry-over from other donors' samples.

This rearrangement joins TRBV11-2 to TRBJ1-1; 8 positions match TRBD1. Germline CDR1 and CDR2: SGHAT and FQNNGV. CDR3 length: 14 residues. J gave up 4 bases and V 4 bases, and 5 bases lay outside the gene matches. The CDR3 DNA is TGTGCCAGCAGCTCTTTGGACAGGGTCACTGAAGCTTTCTTT. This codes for CASSSLDRVTEAFF.

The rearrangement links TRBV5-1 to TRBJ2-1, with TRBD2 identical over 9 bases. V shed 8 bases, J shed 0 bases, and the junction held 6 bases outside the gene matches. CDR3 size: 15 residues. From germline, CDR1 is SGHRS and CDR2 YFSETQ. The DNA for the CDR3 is TGCGCCAGTTATCTAGCGGGGAGCTCCTACAATGAGCAGTTCTTC. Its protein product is CASYLAGSSYNEQFF.

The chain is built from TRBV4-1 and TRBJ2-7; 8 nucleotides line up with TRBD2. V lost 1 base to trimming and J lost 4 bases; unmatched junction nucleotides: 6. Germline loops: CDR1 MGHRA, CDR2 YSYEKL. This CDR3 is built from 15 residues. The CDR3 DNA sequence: TGCGCCAGCAGCCAAGCGGGGGGGCGAACTTACGAGCAGTACTTC. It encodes CASSQAGGRTYEQYF.

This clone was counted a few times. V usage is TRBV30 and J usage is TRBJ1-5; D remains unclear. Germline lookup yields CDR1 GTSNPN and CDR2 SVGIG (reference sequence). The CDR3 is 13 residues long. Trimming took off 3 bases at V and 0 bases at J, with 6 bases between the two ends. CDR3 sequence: CAWSYDSNQPQHF. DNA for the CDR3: TGTGCCTGGAGCTATGATAGCAATCAGCCCCAGCATTTT.

Written as DNA, the CDR3 is TGTGCCAGCAGCGCTCGGACAGGTGTGGACATTCAGTACTTC. It specifies CASSARTGVDIQYF. The J gene is TRBJ2-4, the V gene TRBV11-2; 7 bases line up with TRBD1. This CDR3 is built from 14 residues. With 5 bases clipped from V and 8 bases from J, the junction kept 9 bases outside the gene matches. Germline CDR1 reads SGHAT; CDR2 reads FQNNGV.

This CDR3 reads CASSFLVGNEQFF. The CDR3 nucleotides read TGTGCCAGCAGTTTTCTCGTGGGCAATGAGCAGTTCTTC. The chain has TRBV28 and TRBJ2-1; no clear D. Trimming removed 3 bases at V and 6 bases at J, with 9 bases between. The CDR3 consists of 13 residues. The germline V gene encodes CDR1 MDHEN and CDR2 SYDVKM. Combining the CDR3 with reference TRBV28 and TRBJ2-1 gives the whole variable domain DVKVTQSSRYLVKRTGEKVFLECVQDMDHENMFWYRQDPGLGLRLIYFSYDVKMKEKGDIPEGYSVSREKKERFSLILESASTNQTSMYLCASSFLVGNEQFFGPGTRLTVL.

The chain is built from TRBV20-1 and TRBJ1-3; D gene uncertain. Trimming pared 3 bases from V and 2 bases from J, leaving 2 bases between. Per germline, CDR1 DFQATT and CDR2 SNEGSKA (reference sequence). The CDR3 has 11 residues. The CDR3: CSARTGNTIYF. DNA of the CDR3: TGCAGTGCTAGGACTGGAAACACCATATATTTT.

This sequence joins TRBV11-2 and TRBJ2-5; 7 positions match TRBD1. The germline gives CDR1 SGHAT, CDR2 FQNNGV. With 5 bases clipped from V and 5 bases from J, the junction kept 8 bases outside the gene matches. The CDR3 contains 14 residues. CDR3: CASSTRGSLETQYF. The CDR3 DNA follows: TGTGCCAGCAGCACCAGGGGGAGTTTGGAGACCCAGTACTTC.